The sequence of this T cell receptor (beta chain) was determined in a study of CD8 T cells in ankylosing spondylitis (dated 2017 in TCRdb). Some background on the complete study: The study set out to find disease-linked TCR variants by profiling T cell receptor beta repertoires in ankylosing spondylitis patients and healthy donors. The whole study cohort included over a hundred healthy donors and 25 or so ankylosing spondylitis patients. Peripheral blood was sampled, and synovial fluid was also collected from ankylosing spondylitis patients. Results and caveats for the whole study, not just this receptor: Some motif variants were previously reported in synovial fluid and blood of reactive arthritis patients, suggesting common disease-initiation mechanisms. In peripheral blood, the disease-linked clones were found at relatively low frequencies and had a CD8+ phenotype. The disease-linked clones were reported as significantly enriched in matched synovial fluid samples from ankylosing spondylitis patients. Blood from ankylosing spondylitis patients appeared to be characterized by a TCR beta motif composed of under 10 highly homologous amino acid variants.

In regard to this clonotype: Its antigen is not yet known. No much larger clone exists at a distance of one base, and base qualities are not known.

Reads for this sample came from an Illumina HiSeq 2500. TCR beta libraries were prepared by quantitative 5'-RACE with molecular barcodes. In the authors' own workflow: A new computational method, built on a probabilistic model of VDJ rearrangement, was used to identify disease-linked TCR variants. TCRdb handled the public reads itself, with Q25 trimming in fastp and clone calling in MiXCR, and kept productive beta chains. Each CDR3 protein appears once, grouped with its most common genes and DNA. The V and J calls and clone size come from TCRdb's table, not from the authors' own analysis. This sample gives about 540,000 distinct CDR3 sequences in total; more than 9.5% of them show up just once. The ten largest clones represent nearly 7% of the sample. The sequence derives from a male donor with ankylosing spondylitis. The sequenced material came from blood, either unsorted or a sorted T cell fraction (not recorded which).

The DNA sequence is TGTGCCAGCAGCTCCGGACTGGCCTACGAGCAGTACGTC. Translated, it gives CASSSGLAYEQYV. The receptor chain draws on TRBV5-6 and TRBJ2-7; TRBD2 might be the D gene, on 5 matching bases. Taken from the germline V gene, the CDR1 and CDR2 loops are SGHDT and YYEEEE. Including cysteine and valine, the CDR3 has 13 amino acids. Only the CDR3 DNA is retained, 39 bases long and in frame from the first base. The trim is 3 bases for V and 2 bases for J, with a gap of 9 bases between the germline ends.